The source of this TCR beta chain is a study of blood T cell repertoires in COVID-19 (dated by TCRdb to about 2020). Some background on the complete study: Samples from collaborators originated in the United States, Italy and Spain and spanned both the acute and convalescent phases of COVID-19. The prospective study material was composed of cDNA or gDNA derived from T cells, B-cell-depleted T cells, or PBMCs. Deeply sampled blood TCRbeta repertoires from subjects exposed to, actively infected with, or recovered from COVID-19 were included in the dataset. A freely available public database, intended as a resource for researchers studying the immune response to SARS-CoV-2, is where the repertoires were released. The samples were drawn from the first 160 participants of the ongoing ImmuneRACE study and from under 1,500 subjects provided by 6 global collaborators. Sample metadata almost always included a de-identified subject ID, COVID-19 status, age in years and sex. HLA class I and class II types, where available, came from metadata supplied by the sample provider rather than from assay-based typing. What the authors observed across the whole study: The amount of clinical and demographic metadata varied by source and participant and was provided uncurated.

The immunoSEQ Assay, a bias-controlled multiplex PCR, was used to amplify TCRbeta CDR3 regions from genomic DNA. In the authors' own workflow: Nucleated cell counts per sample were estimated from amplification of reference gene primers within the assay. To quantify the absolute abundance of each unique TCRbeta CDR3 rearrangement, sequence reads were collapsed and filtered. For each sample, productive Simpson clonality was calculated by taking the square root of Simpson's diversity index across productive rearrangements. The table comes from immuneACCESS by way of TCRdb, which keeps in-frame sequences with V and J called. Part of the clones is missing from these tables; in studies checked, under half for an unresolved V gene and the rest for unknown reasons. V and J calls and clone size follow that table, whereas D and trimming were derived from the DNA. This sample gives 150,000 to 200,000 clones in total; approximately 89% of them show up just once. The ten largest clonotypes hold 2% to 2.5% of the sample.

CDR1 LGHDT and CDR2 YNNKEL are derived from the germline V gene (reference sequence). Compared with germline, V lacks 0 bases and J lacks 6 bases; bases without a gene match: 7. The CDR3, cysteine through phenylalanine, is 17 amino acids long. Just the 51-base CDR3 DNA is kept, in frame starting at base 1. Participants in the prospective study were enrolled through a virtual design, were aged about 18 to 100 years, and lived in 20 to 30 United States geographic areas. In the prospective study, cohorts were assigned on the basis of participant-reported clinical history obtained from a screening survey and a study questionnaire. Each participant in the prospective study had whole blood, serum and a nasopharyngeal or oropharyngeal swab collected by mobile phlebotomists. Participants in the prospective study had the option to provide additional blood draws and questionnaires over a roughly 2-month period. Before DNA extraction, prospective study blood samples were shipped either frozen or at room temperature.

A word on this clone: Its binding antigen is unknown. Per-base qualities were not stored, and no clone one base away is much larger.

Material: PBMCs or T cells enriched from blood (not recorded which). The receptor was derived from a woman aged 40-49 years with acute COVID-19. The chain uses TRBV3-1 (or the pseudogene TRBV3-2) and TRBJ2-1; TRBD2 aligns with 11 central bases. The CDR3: CASSQDGLAGGSNEQFF. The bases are TGTGCCAGCAGCCAAGATGGTCTAGCGGGGGGCAGCAATGAGCAGTTCTTC.